These 10 T cell receptor beta chains share one sample of origin, sequenced in a study of identical twins. MiXCR was run by TCRdb on the 5' RACE reads, yielding one entry per CDR3 protein. The data hold a few hundred thousand distinct CDR3 sequences, with more than 9.5% observed a single time. These same records also appear under a second study, on yellow fever vaccine responses in identical twins.

The material sequenced was memory (CD45RO+) T cells sorted from blood. The receptor set was obtained from a young woman in good health.

This clonotype was detected ten times or more. The chain combines TRBV29-1 with TRBJ1-5, with 10 bases aligning to TRBD1. CDR1 and CDR2 from the germline V gene are SQVTM and ANQGSEA. The CDR3 is made up of 13 amino acids. J gave up 7 bases and V 4 bases, and 4 bases lay outside the gene matches. Here the CDR3 DNA reads TGCAGCGTTGCAGACAGGGGGCTCCAGCCCCAGCATTTT. It translates to CSVADRGLQPQHF.

This clonotype was counted ten times or more. The rearrangement joins TRBV27 to TRBJ1-4, with D unclear. There are 16 residues in the CDR3. V shed 5 bases and J shed 8 bases, with 21 bases lying between them. Germline V CDR1 and CDR2: MNHEY, SMNVEV (reference sequence). As DNA, the CDR3 is TGTGCCAGCAGTCCAACATTCGACGGAGGGAGGGAAAAACTGTTTTTT. Encoded protein: CASSPTFDGGREKLFF. The full variable domain, in which reference TRBV27 and TRBJ1-4 provide the parts outside the CDR3, is EAQVTQNPRYLITVTGKKLTVTCSQNMNHEYMSWYRQDPGLGLRQIYYSMNVEVTDKGDVPEGYKVSRKEKRNFPLILESPSPNQTSLYFCASSPTFDGGREKLFFGSGTQLSVL.

V gene TRBV27 combines with J gene TRBJ2-1; D tentatively fits TRBD1 or TRBD2 (6 bases each). The CDR3 runs to 18 residues. The germline gives CDR1 MNHEY, CDR2 SMNVEV (reference sequence). V lost 3 bases to trimming and J lost 6 bases, with 24 bases between them. DNA of the CDR3: TGTGCCAGCAGTTTTGGGGGCGTGGTGACTAGGGACCTCAATGAGCAGTTCTTC. Its protein product is CASSFGGVVTRDLNEQFF.

The chain is built from TRBV7-9 and TRBJ2-1; 8 nucleotides match TRBD1. Germline-derived CDR1 and CDR2 are SEHNR and FQNEAQ (reference sequence). The V segment lost 4 bases and the J segment 4 bases; nucleotides outside the gene matches: 6. This CDR3 comprises 15 residues. The CDR3 region has the DNA TGTGCCAGCAGCTCCCGTACAGGGGGGTACAATGAGCAGTTCTTC. The encoded protein is CASSSRTGGYNEQFF.

This clonotype was observed a handful of times. This chain joins TRBV9 and TRBJ2-5, with D perhaps matching TRBD1 or TRBD2 (5 bases each). The CDR3 totals 14 residues. The germline gives CDR1 SGDLS, CDR2 YYNGEE. V lost 4 bases, J lost 1 base, and 11 bases lay in between. DNA of the CDR3: TGTGCCAGCAGCAGTGAGGGGCGCCAAGAGACCCAGTACTTC. This translates into CASSSEGRQETQYF.

This chain uses TRBV12-3 or TRBV12-4 with TRBJ1-2; 7 bases map to TRBD1. This CDR3 spans 17 amino acids. With 2 bases clipped from V and 2 bases from J, the junction kept 11 bases outside the gene matches. The CDR3 sequence is CASSLWQGVRENYGYTF. CDR3 nucleotide sequence: TGTGCCAGCAGTTTATGGCAGGGGGTACGAGAAAACTATGGCTACACCTTC.

A note on this clonotype: This is likely a read error, given that the CDR3 carries no conserved phenylalanine or tryptophan at its end. The rearrangement joins TRBV4-1 to TRBJ2-1, with TRBD2 identical over 9 bases. The V segment lost 2 bases and the J segment 0 bases; nucleotides outside the gene matches: 2. The V gene's germline CDR1 is MGHRA and CDR2 YSYEKL. This CDR3 comprises 16 residues. Here the CDR3 DNA reads TGCGCCAGCAGCCAAAATAGCGGGAGCTCCTACAATGAGCAGTTCTAC. Residues: CASSQNSGSSYNEQFY.

The V gene is TRBV11-2, the J gene TRBJ2-3; 12 bases line up with TRBD2. V lost 3 bases to trimming and J lost 5 bases; unmatched junction nucleotides: 3. Germline CDR1 is SGHAT and CDR2 is FQNNGV. CDR3 length: 15 amino acids. The CDR3 loop is CASSLGLAGGDTQYF. Written as DNA, the CDR3 is TGTGCCAGCAGCTTGGGACTAGCGGGCGGAGATACGCAGTATTTT.

This clonotype was counted many times. This chain joins TRBV5-1 and TRBJ2-1; D perhaps matches TRBD1 (5 bases). The CDR3 loop spans 14 amino acids. Germline loops: CDR1 SGHRS, CDR2 YFSETQ. V was shortened by 4 bases and J by 4 bases, with 12 bases between the two germline ends. In DNA form, the CDR3 reads TGCGCCAGCAGCCCGACAGAGACGTACAATGAGCAGTTCTTC. This gives the protein CASSPTETYNEQFF.

V and J are TRBV6-2 or TRBV6-3 and TRBJ1-1, with D tentatively TRBD1 (6 bases). V dropped 2 bases and J dropped 1 base, with 8 bases sitting between them. CDR3 length equals 14 residues. CDR1 and CDR2 (germline): MNHEY, SVGEGT. The CDR3 is CASSYQGSNTEAFF. CDR3 nucleotides: TGTGCCAGCAGTTACCAGGGGTCGAACACTGAAGCTTTCTTT.